This section outlines one T cell receptor beta chain sequence together with its context. Its target is unknown. The data are from a study of shared clonotypes between healthy human individuals. Findings and caveats of the study: What naive subsets generally showed was a larger estimated richness than memory subsets showed. Only blood was sampled; tissue repertoires likely differ.

The naive CD8 subset, CD45RO-negative cells positively selected for CCR7, excluded terminally differentiated effector memory CD45RA+ cells. At deep level, the assay was performed. Here immunoSEQ multiplex PCR was the method, and the copy in TCRdb shows in-frame clones only, minus some. The sample carries under 1 million clones, around 96% recorded once. This clonotype originated in a man aged 30-40 years in good health. Sequencing used naive CD8+ T cells sorted from blood.

The CDR3 region has the DNA TGTGCCAGCAGTGGCGGGAACTCCTACAATGAGCAGTTCTTC. Translated, it gives CASSGGNSYNEQFF. The chain has TRBV6-1 and TRBJ2-1; D perhaps matches TRBD2 (6 bases). CDR3 length: 14 amino acids. Trimming shortened V by 4 bases and J by 0 bases, and 7 bases separated the two germline ends. Germline V gives CDR1 MNHNS, CDR2 SASEGT.